This TCR beta chain emerged from a study of blood T cell repertoires in COVID-19. Study at large: Specimens from acute and convalescent COVID-19 originated in the United States, Italy and Spain. Sources were T cells, B-cell-depleted T cells, or PBMCs; the material itself was cDNA or gDNA.

Authors' methods: How many nucleated cells were present was estimated from reference gene primer amplification. The assay was immunoSEQ multiplex PCR, and TCRdb's table has in-frame clones only and misses some. The DNA gave D and trimming, while V, J and clone size come from that table. This sample has 20,000 to 25,000 clones, with about 90% found just once. The J segment lost 3 bases and the V segment lost 5 bases, leaving 12 bases of the junction unmatched. The CDR3 extends over 17 amino acids. CDR1 SNHLY and CDR2 FYNNEI come from the germline V gene. Sequences were obtained from peripheral blood. This sequence joins TRBV2 and TRBJ1-5; 8 bases align to TRBD1. This clonotype originated in a human donor in a cohort sampled during active COVID-19. The CDR3 loop is CASSLGSDRVNNQPQHF. The CDR3 coding sequence is TGTGCCAGCAGTCTAGGATCGGACAGGGTTAACAATCAGCCCCAGCATTTT.